This T cell receptor beta chain was retrieved from a study of cytomegalovirus exposure and HLA in healthy donors. Study-wide findings and caveats: Available immune exposure information was restricted to CMV serostatus only.

A word on this clone: Its antigen is unknown.

Germline values: CDR1 SGHVS, CDR2 FQNEAQ. The CDR3 contains 14 residues. Both 60 Vbeta primers and 13 Jbeta primers went into the PCR. Sequencing was performed with immunoSEQ multiplex PCR; in TCRdb, only in-frame clones are kept and a portion is missing. This sample lists about 130,000 clones; its ten largest clones have over 1.5%. This TCR came from a woman aged 40 to 50 in good health and CMV-seropositive. The V call is TRBV7-8, the J call TRBJ2-2, with a weak D call TRBD1 (6 bases). Specimen: PBMCs. The CDR3 region has the DNA TGTGCTGCGGACCGGGACACGAACACCGGGGAGCTGTTTTTT. This gives the protein CAADRDTNTGELFF.